This record covers a single TCR beta chain. The V end was cut by 4 bases, the J end by 1 base, with 10 bases between. Germline assignment: CDR1 SQVTM and CDR2 ANQGSEA. The CDR3 spans 13 residues. This entry belongs to a study of blood T cell repertoires in COVID-19. Here immunoSEQ multiplex PCR was the method, and the copy in TCRdb shows in-frame clones only, minus some. The sample shows 130,000 to 150,000 clones, approximately 80% of them seen only once. Sequencing input: peripheral blood. The sequence was collected from a man between 60 and 75 years old with active or convalescent COVID-19. The J gene is TRBJ1-2, the V gene TRBV29-1; D is undetermined. CDR3 sequence reads: CSVVGEINYGYTF. CDR3 nucleotides: TGCAGCGTTGTTGGAGAGATTAACTATGGCTACACCTTC.